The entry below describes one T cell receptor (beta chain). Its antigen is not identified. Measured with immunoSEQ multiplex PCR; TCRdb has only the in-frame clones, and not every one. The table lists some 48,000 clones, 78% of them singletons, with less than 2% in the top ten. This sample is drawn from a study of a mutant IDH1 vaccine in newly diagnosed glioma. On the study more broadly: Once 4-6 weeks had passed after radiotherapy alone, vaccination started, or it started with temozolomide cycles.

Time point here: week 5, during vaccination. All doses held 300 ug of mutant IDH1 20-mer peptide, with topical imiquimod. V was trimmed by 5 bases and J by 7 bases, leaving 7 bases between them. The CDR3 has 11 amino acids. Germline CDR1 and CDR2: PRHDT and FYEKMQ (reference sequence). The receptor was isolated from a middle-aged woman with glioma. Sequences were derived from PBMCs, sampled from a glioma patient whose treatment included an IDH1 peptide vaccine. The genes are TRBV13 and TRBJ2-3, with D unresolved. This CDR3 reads CASSVQYTQYF. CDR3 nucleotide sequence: TGTGCCAGCAGCGTTCAATATACGCAGTATTTT.